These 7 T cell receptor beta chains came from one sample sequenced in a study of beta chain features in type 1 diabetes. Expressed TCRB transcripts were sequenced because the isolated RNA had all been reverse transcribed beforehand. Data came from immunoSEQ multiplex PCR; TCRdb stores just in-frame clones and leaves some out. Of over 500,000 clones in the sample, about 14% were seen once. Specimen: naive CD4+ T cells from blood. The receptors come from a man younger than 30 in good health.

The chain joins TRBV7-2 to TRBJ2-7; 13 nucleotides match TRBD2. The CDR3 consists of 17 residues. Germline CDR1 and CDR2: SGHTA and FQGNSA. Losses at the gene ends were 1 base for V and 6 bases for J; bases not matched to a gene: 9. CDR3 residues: CASSLVFSTSGRREQYF. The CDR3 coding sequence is TGTGCCAGCAGCTTAGTTTTTTCGACTAGCGGGAGGCGCGAGCAGTACTTC.

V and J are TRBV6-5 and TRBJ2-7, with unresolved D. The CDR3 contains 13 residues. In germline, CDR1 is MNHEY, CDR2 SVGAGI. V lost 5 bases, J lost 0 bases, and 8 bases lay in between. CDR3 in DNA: TGTGCCAGCAGTCGAGTTCGCTCCTACGAGCAGTACTTC. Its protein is CASSRVRSYEQYF.

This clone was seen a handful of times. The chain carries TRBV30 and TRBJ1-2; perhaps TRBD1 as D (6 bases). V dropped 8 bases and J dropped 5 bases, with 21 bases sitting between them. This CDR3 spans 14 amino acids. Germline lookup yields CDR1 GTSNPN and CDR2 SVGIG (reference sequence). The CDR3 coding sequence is TGTGCCGCTACAGGGATCCTCCTTCATTATGGCTACACCTTC. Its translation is CAATGILLHYGYTF.

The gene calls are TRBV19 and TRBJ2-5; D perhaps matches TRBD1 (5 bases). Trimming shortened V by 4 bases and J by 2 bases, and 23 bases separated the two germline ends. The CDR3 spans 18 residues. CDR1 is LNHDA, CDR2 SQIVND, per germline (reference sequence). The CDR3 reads CASSKGSTWPEPQETQYF. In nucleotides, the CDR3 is TGTGCCAGTAGTAAGGGGTCTACCTGGCCAGAGCCACAAGAGACCCAGTACTTC.

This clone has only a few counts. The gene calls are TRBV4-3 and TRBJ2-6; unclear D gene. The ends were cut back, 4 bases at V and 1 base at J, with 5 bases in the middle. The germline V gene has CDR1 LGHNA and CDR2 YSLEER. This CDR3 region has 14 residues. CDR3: CASSPLSGANVLTF. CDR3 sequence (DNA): TGCGCCAGCAGCCCACTTTCTGGGGCCAACGTCCTGACTTTC.

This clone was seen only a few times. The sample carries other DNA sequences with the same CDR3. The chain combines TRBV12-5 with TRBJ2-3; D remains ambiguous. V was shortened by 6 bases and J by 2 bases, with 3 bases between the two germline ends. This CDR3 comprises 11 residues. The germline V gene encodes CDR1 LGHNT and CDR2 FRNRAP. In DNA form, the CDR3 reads TGTGCTAGTGGCACCACAGATACGCAGTATTTT. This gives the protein CASGTTDTQYF.

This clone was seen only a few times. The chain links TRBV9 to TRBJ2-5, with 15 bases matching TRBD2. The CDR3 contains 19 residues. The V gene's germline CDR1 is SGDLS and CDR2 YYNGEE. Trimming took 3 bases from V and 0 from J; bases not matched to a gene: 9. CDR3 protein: CASSEGTSGRPHYQETQYF. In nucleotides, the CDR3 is TGTGCCAGCAGCGAAGGGACTAGCGGGAGGCCCCACTACCAAGAGACCCAGTACTTC.